This TCR beta chain was found in a study of cytomegalovirus exposure and HLA in healthy donors. Trimming at V came to 5 bases and at J to 5 bases, leaving 6 bases not matched to a gene. The CDR3 has 15 amino acids. The germline V gene encodes CDR1 MGHRA and CDR2 YSYEKL. Sequencing used immunoSEQ multiplex PCR; TCRdb keeps in-frame clones, though not all of them. The sample carries some 180,000 clones, roughly 86% recorded once. This sequence was found in a man aged 25 to 45 in good health and CMV-seropositive. The V gene is TRBV4-1, the J gene TRBJ1-2; 12 bases are a match to TRBD1. The sequenced sample was PBMCs. The CDR3 region is CASSWMGQGAYGYTF. Written as DNA, the CDR3 is TGCGCCAGCAGCTGGATGGGACAGGGGGCTTATGGCTACACCTTC.